The 27 T cell receptor beta chains below come from one sample, sequenced in a study of blood T cell repertoires in COVID-19. Using immunoSEQ multiplex PCR, the repertoire was profiled, and TCRdb retains in-frame clones only, with some absent. This table has tens of thousands of clones, over 75% appearing once. The sequencing input was peripheral blood. The receptor set was obtained from a man older than 75 with acute or convalescent COVID-19.

The CDR3 sequence is CATSGGGTYEQYF. The CDR3 DNA is TGTGCCACCAGTGGAGGGGGCACCTACGAGCAGTACTTC. The genes are TRBV24-1 and TRBJ2-7, with 7 nucleotides matching TRBD1. V was clipped by 5 bases and J by 2 bases; unmatched bases: 2. Germline V lookup: CDR1 KGHDR, CDR2 SFDVKD. The CDR3 consists of 13 residues.

The gene calls are TRBV5-1 and TRBJ2-1; TRBD2 agrees at 8 bases. CDR1 SGHRS and CDR2 YFSETQ come from the germline V gene. The CDR3 sequence is 15 residues long. The V gene end was trimmed by 4 bases and the J gene end by 0 bases; junction bases not matched to a gene: 3. DNA for the CDR3: TGCGCCAGCAGCGACGGGACTAGCTCCTACAATGAGCAGTTCTTC. Translation gives CASSDGTSSYNEQFF.

The chain uses TRBV9 and TRBJ2-5; D is unclear. There are 14 residues in the CDR3. The V gene lost 0 bases and the J gene lost 2 bases, with 8 bases spanning the gap. Germline assignment: CDR1 SGDLS and CDR2 YYNGEE. The CDR3 bases are TGTGCCAGCAGCGTAGACACGATTCAAGAGACCCAGTACTTC. Its translation: CASSVDTIQETQYF.

The V call is TRBV2, the J call TRBJ2-2, with 8 bases fitting TRBD1. The CDR3 length is 15 residues. Trimming removed 5 bases from V and 8 bases from J; junction bases left unmatched: 10. Germline CDR1 SNHLY, CDR2 FYNNEI. The CDR3 coding sequence is TGTGCCAGCAGTACCACACAGGGGGGTGGTGGGGAGCTGTTTTTT. Translating gives CASSTTQGGGGELFF.

This clone is categorized as medium-sized. The same CDR3 can be traced to other DNA sequences in this sample. The genes are TRBV30 and TRBJ1-5, with 10 bases fitting TRBD1. With 1 base clipped from V and 1 base from J, the junction kept 1 base outside the gene matches. Germline CDR1 and CDR2: GTSNPN and SVGIG (reference sequence). The CDR3 totals 15 residues. Here the CDR3 DNA reads TGTGCCTGGAGTGGGGGACAGGGGAGCAATCAGCCCCAGCATTTT. Its translation is CAWSGGQGSNQPQHF. The full variable domain, with the rest looked up from reference TRBV30 and TRBJ1-5, is SQTIHQWPATLVQPVGSPLSLECTVEGTSNPNLYWYRQAAGRGLQLLFYSVGIGQISSEVPQNLSASRPQDRQFILSSKKLLLSDSGFYLCAWSGGQGSNQPQHFGDGTRLSIL.

The V and J genes are TRBV6-1 and TRBJ1-1; tentative D call: TRBD1 (5 bases). The V and J ends lost 4 bases and 4 bases respectively, with 22 bases between them. The length of the CDR3 is 17 residues. CDR1 and CDR2 (germline): MNHNS, SASEGT. CDR3 region: CASSAPGSRVSSTEAFF. Written as DNA, the CDR3 is TGTGCCAGCAGTGCCCCAGGGTCCAGAGTCTCGAGCACTGAAGCTTTCTTT.

A single count supports this clone. This chain uses TRBV7-9 with TRBJ2-3; D unresolved. Per the germline V gene, CDR1 is SEHNR and CDR2 is FQNEAQ (reference sequence). The CDR3 has 9 amino acids. V was shortened by 10 bases and J by 6 bases, with 5 bases between the two germline ends. CDR3 residues: CATRDTQYF. CDR3 nucleotides: TGTGCCACGAGGGATACGCAGTATTTT.

The chain uses TRBV9 and TRBJ2-3; 7 positions match TRBD1. V shed 5 bases and J 5 bases; nucleotides not matched to a gene: 8. Germline loops: CDR1 SGDLS, CDR2 YYNGEE. The CDR3 is 14 amino acids. The CDR3 reads CASSSRGIGDTQYF. For the CDR3, the DNA is TGTGCCAGCAGTAGCAGGGGGATTGGAGATACGCAGTATTTT.

This clone was found a few times. This chain links TRBV27 with TRBJ1-1; maybe TRBD1 (6 bases). V lost 2 bases and J lost 5, with 12 bases in between. Germline CDR1 and CDR2: MNHEY and SMNVEV (reference sequence). This CDR3 has 14 amino acids. The CDR3 region has the DNA TGTGCCAGCAGTTTAAGCGGGGGGCGAACTGAAGCTTTCTTT. It yields the protein CASSLSGGRTEAFF.

This sequence joins TRBV5-8 and TRBJ2-3; D may be TRBD2 (7 bases). The CDR3 covers 14 residues. Trimming took off 1 base at V and 4 bases at J, with 10 bases between the two ends. Per the germline V gene, CDR1 is SGHTS and CDR2 is YDEGEE. Here the CDR3 reads CASSLWGGPDTQYF. The CDR3 region has the DNA TGTGCCAGCAGCTTGTGGGGGGGGCCAGATACGCAGTATTTT.

This clone showed up just a few times. The gene calls are TRBV11-3 and TRBJ2-5; 8 bases map to TRBD1. With V trimmed by 5 bases and J by 1 base, 6 bases remained unmatched. The CDR3 totals 15 residues. In germline, CDR1 is SGHNT, CDR2 YENEEA. The CDR3 here is CASSRGQGFQETQYF. The CDR3 nucleotides are TGTGCCAGCAGCCGCGGACAGGGATTCCAAGAGACCCAGTACTTC. Full variable domain (remainder filled in from reference TRBV11-3 and TRBJ2-5): EAGVVQSPRYKIIEKKQPVAFWCNPISGHNTLYWYLQNLGQGPELLIRYENEEAVDDSQLPKDRFSAERLKGVDSTLKIQPAELGDSAVYLCASSRGQGFQETQYFGPGTRLLVL.

CDR3 in amino acids: CSVTGTGSYEQYF. DNA for the CDR3: TGCAGCGTAACCGGGACAGGGTCCTACGAGCAGTACTTC. J is TRBJ2-7 and V is TRBV29-1; the match to TRBD1 covers 9 bases. With V trimmed by 6 bases and J by 1 base, 4 bases remained unmatched. CDR1 and CDR2 (germline): SQVTM, ANQGSEA. This CDR3 comprises 13 residues.

This chain uses TRBV4-1 with TRBJ1-5; tentative D call: TRBD1 (5 bases). V was pared by 4 bases and J by 3 bases, with 7 bases between. Germline assignment: CDR1 MGHRA and CDR2 YSYEKL. This CDR3 comprises 13 residues. Here the CDR3 DNA reads TGCGCCAGCAGCCGGGGCCCCAATCAGCCCCAGCATTTT. Translated, it gives CASSRGPNQPQHF.

V usage is TRBV10-2 and J usage is TRBJ1-1; no firm D call. The CDR3 length is 12 residues. Trimming stripped 3 bases from V and 0 bases from J, with 2 bases between. Germline V lookup: CDR1 WSHSY, CDR2 SAAADI. CDR3 amino acids: CASSDMNTEAFF. CDR3 nucleotides: TGCGCCAGCAGTGATATGAACACTGAAGCTTTCTTT.

This sequence joins TRBV7-2 and TRBJ1-1; D possibly corresponds to TRBD1 (6 bases). CDR1 is SGHTA, CDR2 FQGNSA, per germline. There are 14 residues in the CDR3. With 6 bases removed from V and 0 bases from J, the gap between germline ends came to 11 bases. The CDR3 DNA reads TGTGCCAGCAGACTACAGGGCATGAACACTGAAGCTTTCTTT. Its protein is CASRLQGMNTEAFF.

J is TRBJ2-7 and V is TRBV6-2 or TRBV6-3; tentative D call: TRBD1 (6 bases). The CDR3 totals 14 residues. Germline values: CDR1 MNHEY, CDR2 SVGEGT. V was trimmed by 6 bases and J by 2 bases, leaving 14 bases between them. DNA of the CDR3: TGTGCCAGCAGCCTCCTCAGGGGCGCCTACGAGCAGTACTTC. Amino acids: CASSLLRGAYEQYF.

The rearrangement links TRBV10-3 to TRBJ2-4, with D tentatively TRBD1 (5 bases). The CDR3 has 17 amino acids. The V and J ends lost 0 bases and 0 bases respectively, with 12 bases between them. CDR1 and CDR2 (germline): ENHRY, SYGVKD. The CDR3 nucleotides read TGTGCCATCAGTGAGTCAGTAGGGGCAATAGCCAAAAACATTCAGTACTTC. It codes for CAISESVGAIAKNIQYF.

The chain employs TRBV24-1 and TRBJ1-1; D remains unclear. CDR1 is KGHDR, CDR2 SFDVKD, per germline. This CDR3 contains 14 residues. V was shortened by 6 bases and J by 0 bases, with 10 bases between the two germline ends. DNA for the CDR3: TGTGCCACCAGTTCAACGGGGATGAACACTGAAGCTTTCTTT. This codes for CATSSTGMNTEAFF.

The V gene is TRBV5-1, the J gene TRBJ1-1; D is unclear. Germline CDR1 reads SGHRS; CDR2 reads YFSETQ. With 4 bases removed from V and 0 bases from J, the gap between germline ends came to 13 bases. This CDR3 has 15 amino acids. CDR3 sequence (DNA): TGCGCCAGCAGCCCACAAGTGATTCTGAACACTGAAGCTTTCTTT. Translated, it gives CASSPQVILNTEAFF.

This chain connects TRBV21-1 to TRBJ1-5; no DNA check was done on the table's D call, TRBD1. TRBV21-1 is shown as a pseudogene. The CDR3 covers 17 residues. CDR3 in amino acids: CASSKTGQHNFYQPQHF. The CDR3 DNA follows: TGTGCCAGCAGTAAAACCGGACAGCACAATTTCTATCAGCCCCAGCATTTT.

The V call is TRBV5-1, the J call TRBJ2-5; D perhaps matches TRBD1 (5 bases). The CDR3 runs to 14 residues. V lost 4 bases, J lost 5 bases, and 15 bases lay in between. Germline V gene data show CDR1 as SGHRS and CDR2 as YFSETQ. The CDR3 region is CASSVGGAGETQYF. As DNA, the CDR3 is TGCGCCAGCAGCGTCGGTGGGGCTGGGGAGACCCAGTACTTC.

The chain is built from TRBV5-1 and TRBJ1-1, with D uncertain. Germline CDR1 and CDR2: SGHRS and YFSETQ. This CDR3 contains 14 residues. V lost 1 base and J 2 bases, leaving 9 bases between the germline ends. This CDR3 reads CASSLTASNTEAFF. The CDR3 DNA reads as TGCGCCAGCAGCTTGACAGCTTCTAACACTGAAGCTTTCTTT.

V gene TRBV11-2 combines with J gene TRBJ1-3; D is possibly TRBD1 (6 bases). Germline V gene lookup returns CDR1 SGHAT and CDR2 FQNNGV. The CDR3 consists of 16 residues. V lost 1 base to trimming and J lost 0 bases, with 10 bases between them. The CDR3 DNA reads TGTGCCAGCAGCTTAGTTTGGGGGCCCTCTGGAAACACCATATATTTT. Protein: CASSLVWGPSGNTIYF.

The chain links TRBV18 to TRBJ1-2; D possibly corresponds to TRBD1 (6 bases). The CDR3 has 13 amino acids. Trimming pared 2 bases from V and 4 bases from J, leaving 8 bases between. The germline gives CDR1 KGHSH, CDR2 LQKENI. The CDR3 loop reads CASSPGQLYGYTF. The CDR3, as DNA: TGTGCCAGCTCACCAGGACAGCTCTATGGCTACACCTTC.

This clone occurred once. The genes are TRBV18 and TRBJ1-1, with D uncertain. The germline V gene encodes CDR1 KGHSH and CDR2 LQKENI. This CDR3 has 13 amino acids. Deletions cut 6 bases from V and 4 bases from J, with 12 bases between. The CDR3 region has the DNA TGTGCCAGCTCTAGGGAGGTGAGCACTGAAGCTTTCTTT. This gives the protein CASSREVSTEAFF.

This clone has a handful of counts. This chain uses TRBV5-1 with TRBJ2-7; 8 nucleotides agree with TRBD1. Germline CDR1 and CDR2: SGHRS and YFSETQ. J lost 3 bases, V lost 3 bases, and 2 bases had no gene match. CDR3 length equals 13 residues. The CDR3 region has the DNA TGCGCCAGCAGCTACGGACAGGGCTACGAGCAGTACTTC. It codes for CASSYGQGYEQYF. Variable domain in full (rest from reference TRBV5-1 and TRBJ2-7): KAGVTQTPRYLIKTRGQQVTLSCSPISGHRSVSWYQQTPGQGLQFLFEYFSETQRNKGNFPGRFSGRQFSNSRSEMNVSTLELGDSALYLCASSYGQGYEQYFGPGTRLTVT.

The V call is TRBV7-2, the J call TRBJ2-1; the match to TRBD2 covers 7 bases. V lost 5 bases, J lost 6 bases, and 16 bases stayed unmatched. The CDR3 has 17 residues. Per the germline V gene, CDR1 is SGHTA and CDR2 is FQGNSA. CDR3 residues: CASSPQARDYGSNEQFF. The DNA of the CDR3 is TGTGCCAGCAGCCCTCAAGCGCGGGACTACGGCTCCAATGAGCAGTTCTTC.